This T cell receptor (beta chain) was sequenced during a study of blood T cell repertoires in COVID-19. Participant-given clinical history determined each cohort assignment. The CDR3 loop spans 16 amino acids. V was clipped by 4 bases and J by 8 bases; unmatched bases: 10. The V gene's germline CDR1 is SGDLS and CDR2 YYNGEE. Study processing details: Nucleated cell counts were estimated from reference gene primer amplification. Using immunoSEQ multiplex PCR, the repertoire was profiled, and TCRdb retains in-frame clones only, with some absent. That table gives V, J and clone size, and the DNA gave D and trimming. The table lists a few hundred thousand clones, 80% to 90% of them singletons.

The sequenced material came from PBMCs or T cells enriched from blood (not recorded which). The chain joins TRBV9 to TRBJ2-2, with 11 bases identical to TRBD1. The source is a woman between 45 and 60 years old who had recovered from COVID-19. The CDR3 bases are TGTGCCAGCAGCCCTAGGACAGGGGGCCCCAATGGGGAGCTGTTTTTT. It translates to CASSPRTGGPNGELFF.